This TCR beta chain was documented in a study of technical replicates of blood from four donors. The method was immunoSEQ multiplex PCR; TCRdb's version includes in-frame clones alone and lacks a portion of them. The sample has about 75,000 clones; about 97% are singletons. This receptor was taken from a human donor in good health. Sequences were obtained from T cells isolated from PBMCs.

The CDR3, as DNA: TGTGCCAGCAGCGTAAAGGTGGCCCTAGCGGGAGCGAATGAGCAGTTCTTC. This codes for CASSVKVALAGANEQFF. J is TRBJ2-1 and V is TRBV9; 10 bases are shared with TRBD2. Unmatched junction bases numbered 11, after V lost 1 base and J lost 7 bases. The CDR3 spans 17 residues. Looked up from germline, CDR1 is SGDLS and CDR2 is YYNGEE. The variable domain in full, completed from reference TRBV9 and TRBJ2-1, reads DSGVTQTPKHLITATGQRVTLRCSPRSGDLSVYWYQQSLDQGLQFLIQYYNGEERAKGNILERFSAQQFPDLHSELNLSSLELGDSALYFCASSVKVALAGANEQFFGPGTRLTVL.